Below, one T cell receptor (beta chain) is given with its context. The entry originates in a study of blood T cell repertoires in COVID-19. Study-wide background: Donors in the United States, Italy and Spain gave samples during acute or convalescent COVID-19. From T cells, B-cell-depleted T cells, or PBMCs came the material, which was cDNA or gDNA.

V lost 2 bases to trimming and J lost 4 bases, with 16 bases between them. Germline CDR1 reads SGDLS; CDR2 reads YYNGEE. CDR3 length equals 15 residues. Self-reported history from a screening survey and questionnaire set each donor's cohort. Source study methods: Estimates of nucleated cell counts were drawn from the amplification of reference gene primers. Profiled with immunoSEQ multiplex PCR; TCRdb holds only in-frame clones, not every one. V and J calls and clone size come straight from that table; D and trimming were deduced from the DNA. The sample has approximately 270,000 clones, approximately 83% seen once.

The chain joins TRBV9 to TRBJ2-7, with D perhaps TRBD1 (5 bases). The sample consisted of PBMCs or T cells enriched from blood (not recorded which). The TCR sequence derives from a woman aged 45-65 years who had recovered from COVID-19. The CDR3 is CASSVGAPFGYEQYF. CDR3 sequence (DNA): TGTGCCAGCAGCGTTGGGGCTCCTTTTGGGTACGAGCAGTACTTC. Full variable domain (missing parts from reference TRBV9 and TRBJ2-7): DSGVTQTPKHLITATGQRVTLRCSPRSGDLSVYWYQQSLDQGLQFLIQYYNGEERAKGNILERFSAQQFPDLHSELNLSSLELGDSALYFCASSVGAPFGYEQYFGPGTRLTVT.